This T cell receptor beta chain was captured by sequencing in a study of technical replicates of blood from a handful of donors. Trimming removed 2 bases at V and 3 bases at J, with 19 bases between. This CDR3 is built from 18 residues. Germline V gene sequence: CDR1 MGHRA, CDR2 YSYEKL. The protocol was immunoSEQ multiplex PCR, while the TCRdb copy is restricted to in-frame clones and leaves out a portion. The sample consists of around 70,000 clones, over 90% of them appearing once. This clonotype originated in a human donor in good health. The chain carries TRBV4-1 and TRBJ1-4; perhaps TRBD1 as D (6 bases). Sequences were obtained from T cells isolated from PBMCs. CDR3: CASSQLGPQDSPNEKLFF. The CDR3, as DNA: TGCGCCAGCAGCCAACTAGGTCCACAGGACAGCCCTAATGAAAAACTGTTTTTT.